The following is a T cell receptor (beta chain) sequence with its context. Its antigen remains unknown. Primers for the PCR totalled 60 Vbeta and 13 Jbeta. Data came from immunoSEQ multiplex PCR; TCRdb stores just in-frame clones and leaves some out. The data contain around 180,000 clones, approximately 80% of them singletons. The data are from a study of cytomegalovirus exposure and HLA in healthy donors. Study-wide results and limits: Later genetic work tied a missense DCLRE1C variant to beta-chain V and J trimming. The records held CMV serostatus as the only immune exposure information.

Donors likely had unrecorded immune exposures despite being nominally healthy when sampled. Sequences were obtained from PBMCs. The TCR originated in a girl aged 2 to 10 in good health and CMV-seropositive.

The CDR3 here is CASGLGQGAYNEQFF. CDR3 nucleotides: TGCGCCAGCGGACTCGGACAGGGCGCCTACAATGAGCAGTTCTTC. J is TRBJ2-1 and V is TRBV10-1; 8 bases are shared with TRBD1. The CDR3 loop spans 15 amino acids. Trimming removed 8 bases from V and 2 bases from J; junction bases left unmatched: 8. Looked up from germline, CDR1 is WNHNN and CDR2 is SYGVQD (reference sequence).